This T cell receptor beta chain is drawn from a study of T cell responses to AZD1222 COVID-19 vaccine. In the case of this clone: The target antigen is unknown.

The germline CDR1 and CDR2 sequences are SEHNR and FQNEAQ (reference sequence). CDR3 length: 14 residues. V shed 5 bases and J shed 4 bases, with 14 bases lying between them. The table came from immunoSEQ multiplex PCR; TCRdb's copy has only in-frame clones and leaves some out. This sample carries 90,000 to 150,000 clones, roughly 91% of them seen once, and the ten largest clones take 3.5% to 4%. Overall study results and limits: Clonal diversity was possibly underestimated, and the donors were mostly white British, with more females. In the spike-specific TCR repertoire, nearly half reportedly target unmutated variant regions.

Investigators merged groups given second doses at roughly 4 or roughly 12 weeks. The J gene is TRBJ1-1, the V gene TRBV7-9; weak D call: TRBD1 (5 bases). The sample here was peripheral blood, taken 28 days after the second AZD1222 dose. The clonotype comes from an adult who received the AZD1222 COVID-19 vaccine. The CDR3: CASSLMGPGTEAFF. Written as DNA, the CDR3 is TGTGCCAGCAGCCTTATGGGGCCGGGCACTGAAGCTTTCTTT.